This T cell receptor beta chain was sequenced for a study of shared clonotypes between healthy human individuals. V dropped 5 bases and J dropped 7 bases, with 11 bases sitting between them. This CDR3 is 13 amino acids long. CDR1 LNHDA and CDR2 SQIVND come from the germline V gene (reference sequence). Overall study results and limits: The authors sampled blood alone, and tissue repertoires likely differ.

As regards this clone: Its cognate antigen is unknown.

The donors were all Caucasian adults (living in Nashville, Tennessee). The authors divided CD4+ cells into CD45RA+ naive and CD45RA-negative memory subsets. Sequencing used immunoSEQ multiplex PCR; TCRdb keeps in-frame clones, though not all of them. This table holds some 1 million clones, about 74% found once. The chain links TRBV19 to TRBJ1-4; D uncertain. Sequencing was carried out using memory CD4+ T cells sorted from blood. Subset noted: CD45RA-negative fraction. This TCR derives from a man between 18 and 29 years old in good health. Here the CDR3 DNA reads TGTGCCAGTAGTTCATACACGCGTGAAAAACTGTTTTTT. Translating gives CASSSYTREKLFF.